This is a list of T cell receptor beta chains from one sample in a study of CD8+ T cells in alopecia areata. This table comes from immunoSEQ multiplex PCR, and its TCRdb copy is limited to in-frame clones, with some not included. The table has hundreds of thousands of clones, 60% seen once. This sample comprised CD4+ T cells sorted from blood, obtained around week 52, from a patient treated with tofacitinib. The receptors were sampled from a human donor with alopecia areata. The CDR3 runs from the conserved cysteine through the conserved F or W. Each record gives: D gene, J gene, V gene, clone size, CDR3 length, CDR3 DNA, CDR3 protein. A D gene is named only where the DNA matches it firmly. The size of a clone is reported for some rows only, either as once, few or many, or as a class for expanded clones.

TRBD1 TRBJ2-4 TRBV2 NA 12 TGTGCCATATGGACAGGGCTCGACATTCAGTACTTC CAIWTGLDIQYF
TRBD1 TRBJ2-7 TRBV6-6 few 14 TGTGCCAGCAGTAACCCGGGACAGGGCTACGAGCAGTACTTC CASSNPGQGYEQYF
TRBD2 TRBJ2-7 TRBV7-2 NA 13 TGTGCCAGCAGCTCGCGGACTAGCAGGGAGCAGTACTTC CASSSRTSREQYF
NA TRBJ2-5 TRBV10-3 NA 12 TGTGCCATCAGTGAGTCCAGGGAGACCCAGTACTTC CAISESRETQYF
TRBD2 TRBJ2-7 TRBV29-1 once 13 TGCAGCGTTGCCGGGACTAGTCCCAACGAGCAGTACTTC CSVAGTSPNEQYF
NA TRBJ2-5 TRBV15 NA 12 TGTGCCACCAGCAGGTTACAAGAGACCCAGTACTTC CATSRLQETQYF
NA TRBJ1-6 TRBV30 NA 14 TGTGCCCTTGTCGGGGGGCTAGTAAGTTCACCCCTCCACTTT CALVGGLVSSPLHF
TRBD1 TRBJ1-6 TRBV5-1 NA 16 TGCGCCAGCAGCTTGGTCGACAGGGGCAAAAATTCACCCCTCCACTTT CASSLVDRGKNSPLHF
TRBD1 TRBJ1-1 TRBV7-6 few 12 TGTGCCAGCAGCACAGGGGCAGGTGAAGCTTTCTTT CASSTGAGEAFF
NA TRBJ1-5 TRBV19 once 14 TGTGCCAGTAGTACCTCCGGGGACCATCAGCCCCAGCATTTT CASSTSGDHQPQHF
NA TRBJ2-1 TRBV18 few 14 TGTGCCAGCTCACCACCGAGAGGAGTTGGTGAGCAGTTCTTC CASSPPRGVGEQFF
NA TRBJ1-5 TRBV30 NA 13 TGTGCCTGGAATGGTAAGGGCAATCAGCCCCAGCATTTT CAWNGKGNQPQHF
TRBD1 TRBJ2-5 TRBV5-1 NA 15 TGCGCCAGCAGCGAACAGGGGAGTATGGGAGAGACCCAGTACTTC CASSEQGSMGETQYF
NA TRBJ2-5 TRBV27 NA 16 TGTGCCAGCAGACCCACATGGGTGGGCTACCAAGAGACCCAGTACTTC CASRPTWVGYQETQYF
NA TRBJ1-1 TRBV27 NA 15 TGTGCCAGCAGTTTAGGTCGGGGCATGAACACTGAAGCTTTCTTT CASSLGRGMNTEAFF
NA TRBJ2-5 TRBV30 few 12 TGTGCCTGGAGTGTCGGCCAAGGGACCCAGTACTTC CAWSVGQGTQYF
NA TRBJ1-1 TRBV7-2 NA 13 TGTGCCAGCAGCTACGACGGGAACACTGAAGCTTTCTTT CASSYDGNTEAFF
TRBD1 TRBJ1-5 TRBV18 NA 15 TGTGCCAGCTCACTCCGGGACAGAAGTAATCAGCCCCAGCATTTT CASSLRDRSNQPQHF
NA TRBJ2-3 TRBV27 NA 14 TGTGCCAGCTTGGCTGGGGGGTTGTACGATACGCAGTATTTT CASLAGGLYDTQYF
NA TRBJ1-2 TRBV4-1 few 14 TGCGCCAGCAGCCAACCCACGGGGGTGGGTGGCTACACCTTC CASSQPTGVGGYTF
TRBD1 TRBJ1-6 TRBV9 NA 15 TGTGCCAGCAGCCCCCGCGGGACAGGGGATTCACCCCTCCACTTT CASSPRGTGDSPLHF
TRBD1 TRBJ2-7 TRBV5-6 NA 14 TGTGCCAGCAGCTTGAGGACAGGGGGAAGCGAGCAGTACTTC CASSLRTGGSEQYF
NA TRBJ2-6 TRBV4-3 few 15 TGCGCCAGCAGCCAAGATAGTCCTGGGGCCAACGTCCTGACTTTC CASSQDSPGANVLTF
NA TRBJ2-3 TRBV5-5 few 12 TGTGCCAGCAGCTTGGACCCGGCTCCGCAGTATTTT CASSLDPAPQYF
NA TRBJ1-4 TRBV4-3 few 17 TGCGCCAGCAGCCAAGATGGTGGCAGGAGGCGAGGTGAAAAACTGTTTTTT CASSQDGGRRRGEKLFF
NA TRBJ2-3 TRBV30 NA 13 TGTGCCTGGAGTAACAGGGCGGGAGATACGCAGTATTTT CAWSNRAGDTQYF
NA TRBJ1-5 TRBV29-1 NA 14 TGCAGCGTTGGTGGGCAGGGTGGCAATCAGCCCCAGCATTTT CSVGGQGGNQPQHF
TRBD2 TRBJ2-7 TRBV2 NA 14 TGTGCCAGCAGGGTGACTAGCCTCTCCTACGAGCAGTACTTC CASRVTSLSYEQYF
NA TRBJ2-1 TRBV9 NA 13 TGTGCCAACCTCAGAGGAATAGGCAATGAGCAGTTCTTC CANLRGIGNEQFF
TRBD2 TRBJ2-3 TRBV30 once 15 TGTGCCGCCCCCAGGGCGGGGGGAACCACAGATACGCAGTATTTT CAAPRAGGTTDTQYF
NA TRBJ2-6 TRBV30 NA 11 TGTGCCTCCCCAGGGGCCAACGTCCTGACTTTC CASPGANVLTF
TRBD2 TRBJ2-3 TRBV2 NA 17 TGTGCCGGAAGAAGACTAGCGGGGGGGCCGAGCACAGATACGCAGTATTTT CAGRRLAGGPSTDTQYF
NA TRBJ1-2 TRBV7-9 NA 12 TGTGCCAGCAGCCAATTGACAAGCCAGGACACCTTC CASSQLTSQDTF
TRBD2 TRBJ2-7 TRBV5-6 NA 15 TGTGCCAGCAGCCCAGGGCGGGGGAATTCCTACGAGCAGTACTTC CASSPGRGNSYEQYF
NA TRBJ2-3 TRBV30 NA 14 TGTGCCTGGAGTGAGGGGGGGTCCACAGATACGCAGTATTTT CAWSEGGSTDTQYF
TRBD1 TRBJ1-6 TRBV4-1 few 15 TGCGCCAGCAGCCAACCCGGACAGGGACGTTCACCCCTCCACTTT CASSQPGQGRSPLHF
NA TRBJ2-5 TRBV15 NA 15 TGTGCCACCAGCAGAGATCGAGCAGGCACAGAGACCCAGTACTTC CATSRDRAGTETQYF
TRBD1 TRBJ1-5 TRBV19 few 17 TGTGCCAGCCGACAGGGCCTACAAATGAGGGTCAATCAGCCCCAGCATTTT CASRQGLQMRVNQPQHF
NA TRBJ2-3 TRBV2 few 13 TGTGCCAGCAGTGGGGGGACCGCAGATACGCAGTATTTT CASSGGTADTQYF
NA TRBJ1-1 TRBV29-1 few 12 TGCAGCGTTGTAGCGGAGAACACTGAAGCTTTCTTT CSVVAENTEAFF
NA TRBJ1-6 TRBV30 NA 14 TGTGCCTGGAGTGCCTATGGGCAGGGGTCACCCCTCCACTTT CAWSAYGQGSPLHF
NA TRBJ2-5 TRBV20-1 NA 11 TGCAGTGCTAGAGATCGGGAGACCCAGTACTTC CSARDRETQYF
NA TRBJ1-1 TRBV29-1 NA 13 TGCAGCGCCCGAACAGGAGGAAACACTGAAGCTTTCTTT CSARTGGNTEAFF
NA TRBJ2-7 TRBV10-3 NA 16 TGTGCCATCAGTGGACAGGCCAGGGATAGCGGCTACGAGCAGTACTTC CAISGQARDSGYEQYF
NA TRBJ1-5 TRBV6-5 NA 13 TGTGCCAGCAGTTTCTGGAGCAATCAGCCCCAGCATTTT CASSFWSNQPQHF
NA TRBJ1-2 TRBV30 few 10 TGTGCCTGGAAGACAGGCGGCTACACCTTC CAWKTGGYTF
NA TRBJ1-6 TRBV30 NA 13 TGTGCCTGGAGGGGACGGAAAGATTCACCCCTCCACTTT CAWRGRKDSPLHF
TRBD1 TRBJ2-6 TRBV29-1 once 14 TGCAGCGTCGGACAGGGGTGGGAGGCCAACGTCCTGACTTTC CSVGQGWEANVLTF
NA TRBJ2-7 TRBV6-1 NA 15 TGTGCCAGCAGGAAGCTCCTAGAAGGAGTTTACGAGCAGTACTTC CASRKLLEGVYEQYF
NA TRBJ2-3 TRBV5-1 few 14 TGCGCCAGCTCCGAGGGGCCTCTTCCAGATACGCAGTATTTT CASSEGPLPDTQYF
NA TRBJ2-5 TRBV5-4 NA 15 TGTGCCAGCAGCTTTGGTACGGGGGCCGGGGAGACCCAGTACTTC CASSFGTGAGETQYF